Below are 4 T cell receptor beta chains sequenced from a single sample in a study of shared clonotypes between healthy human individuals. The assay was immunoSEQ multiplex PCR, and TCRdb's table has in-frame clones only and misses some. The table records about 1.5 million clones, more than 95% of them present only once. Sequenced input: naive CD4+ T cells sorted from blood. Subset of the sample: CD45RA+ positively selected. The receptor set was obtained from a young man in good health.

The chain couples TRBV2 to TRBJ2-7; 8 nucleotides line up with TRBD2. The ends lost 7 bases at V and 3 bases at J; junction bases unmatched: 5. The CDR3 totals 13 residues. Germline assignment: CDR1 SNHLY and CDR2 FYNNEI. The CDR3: CASKMLAGYEQYF. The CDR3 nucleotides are TGTGCCAGCAAGATGCTAGCGGGCTACGAGCAGTACTTC.

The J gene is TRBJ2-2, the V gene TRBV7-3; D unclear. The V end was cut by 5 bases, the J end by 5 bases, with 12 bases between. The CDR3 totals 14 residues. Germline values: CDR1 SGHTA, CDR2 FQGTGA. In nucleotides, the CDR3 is TGTGCCAGCAGCCCTTCTTTATTGACCGGGGAGCTGTTTTTT. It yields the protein CASSPSLLTGELFF.

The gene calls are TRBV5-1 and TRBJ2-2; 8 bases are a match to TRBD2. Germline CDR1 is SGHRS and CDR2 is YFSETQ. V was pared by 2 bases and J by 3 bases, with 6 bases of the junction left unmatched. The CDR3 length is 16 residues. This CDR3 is CASSLQREQYTGELFF. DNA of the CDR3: TGCGCCAGCAGCTTACAGCGGGAGCAGTACACCGGGGAGCTGTTTTTT.

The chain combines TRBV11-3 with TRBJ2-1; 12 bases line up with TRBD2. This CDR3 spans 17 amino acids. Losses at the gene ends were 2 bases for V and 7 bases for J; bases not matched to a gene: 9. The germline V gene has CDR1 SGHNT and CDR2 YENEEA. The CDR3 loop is CASSLSVALAGGNEQFF. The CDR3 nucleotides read TGTGCCAGCAGCTTATCGGTTGCTCTAGCGGGAGGGAATGAGCAGTTCTTC. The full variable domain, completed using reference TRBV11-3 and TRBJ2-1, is EAGVVQSPRYKIIEKKQPVAFWCNPISGHNTLYWYLQNLGQGPELLIRYENEEAVDDSQLPKDRFSAERLKGVDSTLKIQPAELGDSAVYLCASSLSVALAGGNEQFFGPGTRLTVL.